Sequencing of this T cell receptor beta chain was carried out in a study of technical replicates of blood from several donors. Generated by immunoSEQ multiplex PCR, the TCRdb table keeps only in-frame clones and is missing some. The sample shows about 58,000 clones, 91% of them seen only once. CDR1 and CDR2 (germline): SEHNR, FQNEAQ (reference sequence). The length of the CDR3 is 15 residues. The V segment lost 7 bases and the J segment 6 bases; nucleotides outside the gene matches: 12. The table lists this clone with a count of one. The sample was PBMCs. This sequence was found in a human donor in good health. Some clones in this sample may be carry-over from other donors' samples. The chain recombines TRBV7-9 with TRBJ2-7, with 10 nucleotides matching TRBD1. The chain's CDR3 is CASTRGDRGLSEQYF. For the CDR3, the DNA is TGTGCCAGCACCAGGGGGGACAGGGGTCTCTCCGAGCAGTACTTC.